The 19 T cell receptor beta chains reported below all come from one sample, sequenced in a study of shared clonotypes between healthy human individuals (dated by TCRdb to about 2020). CD8 naive samples consisted of CD45RO-negative cells that were positively selected for CCR7, yielding a CD45RA+CCR7+ population without TemRA cells. The library came from the immunoSEQ multiplex PCR assay. TCRdb carries this immuneACCESS record with in-frame sequences only. Its versions omit some clonotypes, under half of them owing to an unresolved V gene in the studies checked, with the rest unexplained. The sample table lists under 1 million clones, 80% to 95% of them with a count of one. The ten largest clones represent around 24% of the sample. The specimen sequenced was naive CD8+ T cells sorted from blood. Sample cell subset or site, as interpreted from the label and publication: CD45RA+CCR7+. The origin of the receptors is a man between 25 and 39 years old in good health.

The genes are TRBV7-9 and TRBJ2-1, with D possibly matching TRBD2 (5 bases). This CDR3 comprises 14 residues. The V end was cut by 5 bases, the J end by 8 bases, with 16 bases between. CDR1 and CDR2 from the germline V gene are SEHNR and FQNEAQ (reference sequence). CDR3 nucleotides: TGTGCCAGCAGCCCTCAAGGACTCCTAGATGAGCAGTTCTTC. This codes for CASSPQGLLDEQFF.

The chain carries TRBV5-4 and TRBJ2-3; no clear D. Germline CDR1 and CDR2: SGHNT and YYREEE (reference sequence). V gave up 4 bases and J gave up 1 base, with 7 bases separating them. This CDR3 spans 13 amino acids. CDR3 sequence (DNA): TGTGCCAGCAGCCCCGAAGGCACAGATACGCAGTATTTT. Residues: CASSPEGTDTQYF.

The chain employs TRBV11-1 and TRBJ2-1, with D possibly being TRBD2 (6 bases). Trimming removed 3 bases at V and 10 bases at J, with 10 bases between. The CDR3 is made up of 12 amino acids. CDR1 and CDR2 from the germline V gene are SGHAT and FQDESV (reference sequence). The CDR3 here is CASSLRLGEQFF. In DNA, the CDR3 is TGTGCCAGCAGCTTGAGACTAGGCGAGCAGTTCTTC.

This clone has a single count. V and J are TRBV7-9 and TRBJ2-7; D ambiguous. Trimming removed 4 bases from V and 2 bases from J, with 9 bases in between. CDR3 size: 13 residues. In germline, CDR1 is SEHNR, CDR2 FQNEAQ (reference sequence). This chain's CDR3 is CASSSARTYEQYF. DNA for the CDR3: TGTGCCAGCAGCTCCGCCCGGACCTACGAGCAGTACTTC.

This clone was found a few times. V gene TRBV9 combines with J gene TRBJ2-1; perhaps TRBD2 as D (6 bases). Germline-derived CDR1 and CDR2 are SGDLS and YYNGEE. V was shortened by 6 bases and J by 0 bases, with 13 bases between the two germline ends. This CDR3 has 15 residues. The CDR3, as DNA: TGTGCCAGCACTGGAGGGCCGAGCTCCTACAATGAGCAGTTCTTC. It specifies CASTGGPSSYNEQFF.

The chain recombines TRBV6-5 with TRBJ2-1; perhaps TRBD1 as D (5 bases). Germline loops: CDR1 MNHEY, CDR2 SVGAGI. The CDR3 spans 12 residues. The germline V and J ends were trimmed by 8 bases and 5 bases, with 10 bases remaining between them. CDR3 protein: CASWGGDNEQFF. As DNA, the CDR3 is TGTGCCAGCTGGGGCGGCGACAATGAGCAGTTCTTC.

The chain combines TRBV6-1 with TRBJ1-4, with unresolved D. The CDR3 is 16 amino acids. CDR1 MNHNS and CDR2 SASEGT come from the germline V gene. V was shortened by 1 base and J by 4 bases, with 13 bases between the two germline ends. The CDR3 DNA sequence: TGTGCCAGCAGTGAAGTTGGAGGCTCCCATAATGAAAAACTGTTTTTT. It yields the protein CASSEVGGSHNEKLFF.

V is TRBV18 and J is TRBJ2-7; 7 bases fit TRBD1. Trimming at V came to 5 bases and at J to 6 bases, leaving 7 bases not matched to a gene. Per germline, CDR1 KGHSH and CDR2 LQKENI. The CDR3 has 13 amino acids. Written as DNA, the CDR3 is TGTGCCAGCTCAGCTACAGGGGTCAGCGAGCAGTACTTC. Translated: CASSATGVSEQYF.

The V call is TRBV30, the J call TRBJ2-2; 9 nucleotides match TRBD2. CDR1 and CDR2 (germline): GTSNPN, SVGIG (reference sequence). This CDR3 comprises 15 residues. J lost 7 bases, V lost 3 bases, and 9 bases had no gene match. The CDR3 nucleotides are TGTGCCTGGAGCCCACCGGGACTAGCAATCGGGGAGCTGTTTTTT. Translation: CAWSPPGLAIGELFF.

The CDR3 bases are TGTGCCAGCAGCTTACCCACAGGGAGCTCCTACGAGCAGTACTTC. This codes for CASSLPTGSSYEQYF. The rearrangement uses TRBV7-9 and TRBJ2-7, with a weak D call TRBD1 (6 bases). The germline V gene has CDR1 SEHNR and CDR2 FQNEAQ (reference sequence). The CDR3 extends over 15 amino acids. V dropped 2 bases and J dropped 0 bases, with 11 bases sitting between them. The entire variable domain, with the rest obtained from reference TRBV7-9 and TRBJ2-7, is as follows: DTGVSQNPRHKITKRGQNVTFRCDPISEHNRLYWYRQTLGQGPEFLTYFQNEAQLEKSRLLSDRFSAERPKGSFSTLEIQRTEQGDSAMYLCASSLPTGSSYEQYFGPGTRLTVT.

The chain is built from TRBV7-6 and TRBJ2-5, with TRBD2 identical over 10 bases. Looked up from germline, CDR1 is SGHVS and CDR2 is FNYEAQ. The CDR3 contains 15 residues. V gave up 0 bases and J gave up 3 bases; unmatched junction bases: 1. The CDR3 bases are TGTGCCAGCAGCTTAGCTCTAGCGGGAGAAGAGACCCAGTACTTC. Protein sequence: CASSLALAGEETQYF.

The chain combines TRBV19 with TRBJ1-5; the D gene is possibly TRBD1 (5 bases). The CDR3 sequence is 16 residues long. CDR1 LNHDA and CDR2 SQIVND come from the germline V gene (reference sequence). The V gene lost 2 bases and the J gene lost 5 bases, with 16 bases spanning the gap. The CDR3 loop is CASSIFGQGFYQPQHF. The CDR3 nucleotides are TGTGCCAGTAGTATATTCGGTCAGGGCTTTTATCAGCCCCAGCATTTT.

V gene TRBV5-1 combines with J gene TRBJ1-1; TRBD1 is a possible D gene (6 bases). CDR1 and CDR2 from the germline V gene are SGHRS and YFSETQ. With 0 bases removed from V and 0 bases from J, the gap between germline ends came to 9 bases. The CDR3 has 15 residues. The CDR3 protein is CASSLEGGMNTEAFF. The CDR3 coding sequence is TGCGCCAGCAGCTTGGAGGGGGGAATGAACACTGAAGCTTTCTTT.

The rearrangement uses TRBV19 and TRBJ2-1; D remains ambiguous. This CDR3 is 12 amino acids long. V was clipped by 4 bases and J by 8 bases, with 9 bases between them. Germline CDR1 is LNHDA and CDR2 is SQIVND (reference sequence). The CDR3 region has the DNA TGTGCCAGTAGTACGGAGCTTCATGAGCAGTTCTTC. Its protein is CASSTELHEQFF.

The chain is built from TRBV5-4 and TRBJ2-3; TRBD2 matches 7 bases. Per germline, CDR1 SGHNT and CDR2 YYREEE (reference sequence). The CDR3 sequence is 15 residues long. Unmatched junction bases numbered 6, after V lost 0 bases and J lost 5 bases. CDR3 bases: TGTGCCAGCAGCTTGGCCGGGGGGACCCAAGATACGCAGTATTTT. Its protein is CASSLAGGTQDTQYF.

This clone was seen only once. The chain joins TRBV7-2 to TRBJ2-7; 11 bases agree with TRBD2. V trimming: 5 bases; J trimming: 5 bases; junction bases outside the gene matches: 8. Germline CDR1 SGHTA, CDR2 FQGNSA. The CDR3 spans 15 residues. As DNA, the CDR3 is TGTGCCAGCAGCCAATCGACTAGCGGGATTGACGAGCAGTACTTC. It specifies CASSQSTSGIDEQYF.

With respect to this clone: Other nucleotide sequences from this sample produce the same CDR3. The chain carries TRBV11-2 and TRBJ2-3, with 9 bases fitting TRBD2. The CDR3 totals 16 residues. Trimming at V came to 5 bases and at J to 2 bases, leaving 8 bases not matched to a gene. The germline V gene encodes CDR1 SGHAT and CDR2 FQNNGV. CDR3: CASSLGASGNTDTQYF. CDR3 nucleotides: TGTGCCAGCAGCCTAGGGGCTAGCGGGAACACAGATACGCAGTATTTT. Combining the CDR3 with reference TRBV11-2 and TRBJ2-3 gives the whole variable domain EAGVAQSPRYKIIEKRQSVAFWCNPISGHATLYWYQQILGQGPKLLIQFQNNGVVDDSQLPKDRFSAERLKGVDSTLKIQPAKLEDSAVYLCASSLGASGNTDTQYFGPGTRLTVL.

This clone has only a few counts. This chain joins TRBV18 and TRBJ2-7; 9 bases are shared with TRBD2. The CDR3 has 15 amino acids. Germline lookup yields CDR1 KGHSH and CDR2 LQKENI. The V and J ends lost 6 bases and 4 bases, in that order; junction bases with no gene match: 10. The CDR3 DNA is TGTGCCAGCTCCCTGAGCGGGACTAGCTTATACGAGCAGTACTTC. Translation gives CASSLSGTSLYEQYF.

The rearrangement links TRBV28 to TRBJ2-3, with 9 bases identical to TRBD2. Looked up from germline, CDR1 is MDHEN and CDR2 is SYDVKM. The CDR3 has 12 residues. The ends lost 5 bases at V and 7 bases at J; junction bases unmatched: 1. The CDR3 DNA reads TGTGCCAGCAGTCTAGCGGGAAATACGCAGTATTTT. It yields the protein CASSLAGNTQYF.